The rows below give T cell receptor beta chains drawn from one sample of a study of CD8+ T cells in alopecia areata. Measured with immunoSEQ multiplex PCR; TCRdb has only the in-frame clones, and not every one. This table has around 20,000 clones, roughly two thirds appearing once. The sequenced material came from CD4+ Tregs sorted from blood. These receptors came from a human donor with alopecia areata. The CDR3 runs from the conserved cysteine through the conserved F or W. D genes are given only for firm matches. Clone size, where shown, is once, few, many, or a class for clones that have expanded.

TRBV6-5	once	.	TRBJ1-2	CASRNLGANYGYTF	TGTGCCAGCAGGAACCTAGGCGCTAACTATGGCTACACCTTC
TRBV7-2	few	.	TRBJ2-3	CASSPNSGPLGTQYF	TGTGCCAGCAGCCCCAACTCCGGGCCCTTAGGTACGCAGTATTTT
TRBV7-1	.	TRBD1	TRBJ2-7	CASSYRQGAYEQYF	TGTGCCAGCAGCTACCGACAGGGGGCTTACGAGCAGTACTTC
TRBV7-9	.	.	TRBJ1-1	CASSLTVGGTEAFF	TGTGCCAGCAGCTTGACGGTTGGGGGGACTGAAGCTTTCTTT
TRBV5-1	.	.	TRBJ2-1	CASSLSGPTYNEQFF	TGCGCCAGCAGCTTAAGCGGGCCCACCTACAATGAGCAGTTCTTC
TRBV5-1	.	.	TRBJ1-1	CASSDPANTEAFF	TGCGCCAGCAGCGATCCGGCGAACACTGAAGCTTTCTTT
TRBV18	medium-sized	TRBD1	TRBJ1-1	CASSLGQDTEAFF	TGTGCCAGCTCACTGGGACAGGACACTGAAGCTTTCTTT
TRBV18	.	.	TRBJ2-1	CASSPPAVASEQFF	TGTGCCAGCTCGCCACCCGCGGTAGCATCCGAGCAGTTCTTC
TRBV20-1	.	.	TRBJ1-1	CSARMNTEAFF	TGCAGTGCTAGGATGAACACTGAAGCTTTCTTT
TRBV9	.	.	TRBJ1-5	CASSVGMTSNQPQHF	TGTGCCAGCAGCGTAGGGATGACTAGCAATCAGCCCCAGCATTTT
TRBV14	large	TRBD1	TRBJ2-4	CASSQGQGAAKNIQYF	TGTGCCAGCAGCCAGGGACAGGGGGCCGCCAAAAACATTCAGTACTTC
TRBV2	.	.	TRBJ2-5	CASSGDGVGEETQYF	TGTGCCAGCAGTGGGGATGGGGTAGGGGAAGAGACCCAGTACTTC
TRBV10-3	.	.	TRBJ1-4	CAISESLEKLFF	TGTGCCATCAGTGAGTCTTTAGAAAAACTGTTTTTT
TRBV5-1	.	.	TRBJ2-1	CASGRGDYNEQFF	TGCGCCAGCGGTCGCGGGGACTACAATGAGCAGTTCTTC
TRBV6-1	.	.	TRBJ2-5	CASSEIGRRETQYF	TGTGCCAGCAGTGAAATTGGCAGGAGAGAGACCCAGTACTTC
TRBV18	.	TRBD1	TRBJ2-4	CASSPTGRGQAKNIQYF	TGTGCCAGCTCACCTACAGGCAGGGGGCAGGCCAAAAACATTCAGTACTTC
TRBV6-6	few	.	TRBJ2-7	CASSSGTVFYEQYF	TGTGCCAGCAGCTCCGGGACGGTGTTCTACGAGCAGTACTTC
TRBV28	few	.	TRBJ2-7	CASSFFGESSYEQYF	TGTGCCAGCAGTTTCTTCGGCGAAAGCTCCTACGAGCAGTACTTC
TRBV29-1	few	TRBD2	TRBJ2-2	CSVSVGGGTGELFF	TGCAGCGTTTCGGTTGGCGGGGGGACCGGGGAGCTGTTTTTT
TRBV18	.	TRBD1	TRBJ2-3	CASSPGWTGKTSTDTQYF	TGTGCCAGCTCACCCGGATGGACAGGGAAGACTAGCACAGATACGCAGTATTTT
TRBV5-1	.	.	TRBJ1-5	CASSLAYGGNQPQHF	TGCGCCAGCAGCTTGGCCTACGGGGGCAATCAGCCCCAGCATTTT
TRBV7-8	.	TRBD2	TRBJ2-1	CASKPAGLVIRGNEQFF	TGTGCCAGCAAACCGGCGGGACTAGTGATCCGGGGCAATGAGCAGTTCTTC